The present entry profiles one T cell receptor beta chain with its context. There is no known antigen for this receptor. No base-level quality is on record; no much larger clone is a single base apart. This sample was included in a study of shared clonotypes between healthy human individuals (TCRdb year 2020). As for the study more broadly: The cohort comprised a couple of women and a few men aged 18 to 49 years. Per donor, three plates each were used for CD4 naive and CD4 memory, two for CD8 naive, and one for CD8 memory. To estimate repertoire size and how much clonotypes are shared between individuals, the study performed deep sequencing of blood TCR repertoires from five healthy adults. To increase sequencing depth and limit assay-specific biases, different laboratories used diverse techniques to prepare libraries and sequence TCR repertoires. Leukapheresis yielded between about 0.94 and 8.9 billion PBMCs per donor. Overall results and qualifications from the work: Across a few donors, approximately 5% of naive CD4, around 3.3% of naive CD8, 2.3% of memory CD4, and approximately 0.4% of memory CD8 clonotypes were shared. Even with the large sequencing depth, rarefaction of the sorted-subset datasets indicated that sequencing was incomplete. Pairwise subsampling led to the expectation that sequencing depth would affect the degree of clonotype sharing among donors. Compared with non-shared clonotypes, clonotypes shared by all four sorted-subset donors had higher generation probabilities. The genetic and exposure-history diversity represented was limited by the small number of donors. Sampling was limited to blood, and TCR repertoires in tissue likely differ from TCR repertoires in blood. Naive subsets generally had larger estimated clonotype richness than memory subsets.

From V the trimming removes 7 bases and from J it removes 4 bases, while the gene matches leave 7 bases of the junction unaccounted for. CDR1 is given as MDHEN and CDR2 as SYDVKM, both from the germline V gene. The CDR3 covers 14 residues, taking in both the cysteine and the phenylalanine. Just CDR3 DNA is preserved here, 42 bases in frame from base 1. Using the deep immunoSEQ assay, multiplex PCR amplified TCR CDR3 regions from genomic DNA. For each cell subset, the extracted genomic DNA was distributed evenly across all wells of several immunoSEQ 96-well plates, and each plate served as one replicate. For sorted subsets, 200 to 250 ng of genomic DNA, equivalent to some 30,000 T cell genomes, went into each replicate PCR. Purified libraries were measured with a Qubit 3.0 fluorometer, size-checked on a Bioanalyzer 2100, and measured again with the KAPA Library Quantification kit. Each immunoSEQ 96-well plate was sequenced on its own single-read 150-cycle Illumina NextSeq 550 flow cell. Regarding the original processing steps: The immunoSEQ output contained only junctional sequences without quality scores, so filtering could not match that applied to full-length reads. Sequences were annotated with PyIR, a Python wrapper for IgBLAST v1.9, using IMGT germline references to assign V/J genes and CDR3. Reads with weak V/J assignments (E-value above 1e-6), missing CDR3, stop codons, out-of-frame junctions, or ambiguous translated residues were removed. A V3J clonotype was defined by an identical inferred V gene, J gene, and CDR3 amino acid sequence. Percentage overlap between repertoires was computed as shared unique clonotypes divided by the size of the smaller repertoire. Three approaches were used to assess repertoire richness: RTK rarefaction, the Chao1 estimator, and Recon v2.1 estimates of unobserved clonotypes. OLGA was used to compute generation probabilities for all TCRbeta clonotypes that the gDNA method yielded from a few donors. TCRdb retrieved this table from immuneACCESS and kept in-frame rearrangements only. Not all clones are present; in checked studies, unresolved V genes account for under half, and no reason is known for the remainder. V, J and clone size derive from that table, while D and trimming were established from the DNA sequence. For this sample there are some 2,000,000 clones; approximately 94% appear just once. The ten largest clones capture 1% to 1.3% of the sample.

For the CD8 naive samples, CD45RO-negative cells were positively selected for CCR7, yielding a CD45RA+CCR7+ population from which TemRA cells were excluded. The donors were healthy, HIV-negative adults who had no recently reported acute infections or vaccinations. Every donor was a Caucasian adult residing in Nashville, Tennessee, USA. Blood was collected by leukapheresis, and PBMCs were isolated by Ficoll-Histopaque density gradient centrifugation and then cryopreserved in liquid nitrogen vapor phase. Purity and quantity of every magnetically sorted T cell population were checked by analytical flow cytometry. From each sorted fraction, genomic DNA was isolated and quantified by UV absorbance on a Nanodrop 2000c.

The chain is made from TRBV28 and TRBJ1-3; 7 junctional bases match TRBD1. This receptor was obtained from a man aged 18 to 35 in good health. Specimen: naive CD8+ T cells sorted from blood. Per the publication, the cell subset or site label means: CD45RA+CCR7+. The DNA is TGTGCCAGCAAGGGACAGTCAGGGGGAAACACCATATATTTT. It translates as CASKGQSGGNTIYF. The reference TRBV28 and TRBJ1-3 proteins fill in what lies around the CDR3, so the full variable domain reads DVKVTQSSRYLVKRTGEKVFLECVQDMDHENMFWYRQDPGLGLRLIYFSYDVKMKEKGDIPEGYSVSREKKERFSLILESASTNQTSMYLCASKGQSGGNTIYFGEGSWLTVV.